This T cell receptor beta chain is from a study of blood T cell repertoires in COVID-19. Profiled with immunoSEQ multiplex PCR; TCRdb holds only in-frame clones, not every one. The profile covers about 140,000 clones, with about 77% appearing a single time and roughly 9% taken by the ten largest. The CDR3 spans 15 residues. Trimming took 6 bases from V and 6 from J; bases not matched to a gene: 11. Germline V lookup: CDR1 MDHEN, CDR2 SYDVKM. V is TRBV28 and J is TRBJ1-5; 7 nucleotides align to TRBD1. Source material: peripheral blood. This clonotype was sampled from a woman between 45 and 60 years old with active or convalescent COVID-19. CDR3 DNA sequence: TGTGCCAGCAGGTCTGACAGGGTTGGTGGTCAGCCCCAGCATTTT. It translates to CASRSDRVGGQPQHF.